These T cell receptor beta chains were read from a single sample in a study of cytotoxic CD8 clonotypes in ibrutinib-treated CLL. Only in-frame clones appear in the TCRdb table, and some are missing; sequencing was by immunoSEQ multiplex PCR. The repertoire holds approximately 200,000 clones, with over 60% as singletons. Specimen: PBMCs, collected after 24 months of ibrutinib treatment. The source of these receptors is a human donor with chronic lymphocytic leukemia. The conserved cysteine and the conserved F or W are not part of the CDR3 here. The order of the fields is V gene, CDR3 protein.

v_call: TRBV28
cdr3_aa: ASSPPGQGIEAF

v_call: TRBV23-1
cdr3_aa: ASSPRLHIVNEQY

v_call: TRBV4-1
cdr3_aa: ASSQQGMGYEQY

v_call: TRBV28
cdr3_aa: ASSGQPPSLSQY

v_call: TRBV18
cdr3_aa: ASSTAGTGKNEAF

v_call: TRBV9
cdr3_aa: ASSVGLAGSYNEQF

v_call: TRBV5-1
cdr3_aa: ASSPQGHQETQY

v_call: TRBV9
cdr3_aa: ASSVSGGPNQPQH

v_call: TRBV19
cdr3_aa: ASSSQGRQPQH

v_call: TRBV6-1
cdr3_aa: ASRPGTASTDTQY

v_call: TRBV7-8
cdr3_aa: ASSLASGRDYEQY

v_call: TRBV30
cdr3_aa: AWTLDRGDTEAF

v_call: TRBV7-3
cdr3_aa: ASSLTYNEQF

v_call: TRBV18
cdr3_aa: ASSPTGGNTEAF

v_call: TRBV7-8
cdr3_aa: ASRLDYNEQF

v_call: TRBV7-2
cdr3_aa: ASSLVQGTEAF

v_call: TRBV6-5
cdr3_aa: ASSRQGLQETQY

v_call: TRBV15
cdr3_aa: ATSRETGGWETQY

v_call: TRBV4-1
cdr3_aa: ASSQDLIRHSDQPQH

v_call: TRBV5-1
cdr3_aa: ASSFGGGTGELF

v_call: TRBV6-5
cdr3_aa: ASSYSSGYAYEQY

v_call: TRBV29-1
cdr3_aa: SVERYNEQF

v_call: TRBV28
cdr3_aa: ASSFDSFKGVFVGYT

v_call: TRBV27
cdr3_aa: ATAAGQYYGYT

v_call: TRBV7-2
cdr3_aa: ASSFTNSYEQY